The 21 T cell receptor beta chains presented below share a single source sample, sequenced in a study of chemoradiotherapy in HPV16-positive cancers. The method was immunoSEQ multiplex PCR; TCRdb's version includes in-frame clones alone and lacks a portion of them. The profile shows about 15,000 clones, roughly 93% of them singletons. Specimen: blood, collected from a patient who underwent chemoradiotherapy. The receptors originated from a human donor with HPV-associated anogenital cancer.

The V and J genes are TRBV5-1 and TRBJ2-1; D is perhaps TRBD1 or TRBD2 (5 bases each). Germline-derived CDR1 and CDR2 are SGHRS and YFSETQ. V lost 0 bases to trimming and J lost 2 bases, with 9 bases between them. The CDR3 runs 15 residues. In DNA form, the CDR3 reads TGCGCCAGCAGCTTGGTCCGGGGCCCCTACAATGAGCAGTTCTTC. Protein sequence: CASSLVRGPYNEQFF.

This chain links TRBV29-1 with TRBJ2-1; 7 bases align to TRBD2. V was pared by 6 bases and J by 7 bases, with 9 bases of the junction left unmatched. The CDR3 extends over 13 amino acids. The germline V gene has CDR1 SQVTM and CDR2 ANQGSEA. The CDR3 DNA follows: TGCAGCGTGGGACGGGGGGATGTGAATGAGCAGTTCTTC. Protein sequence: CSVGRGDVNEQFF.

This rearrangement joins TRBV5-1 to TRBJ1-5; D uncertain. Trimming shortened V by 2 bases and J by 7 bases, and 10 bases separated the two germline ends. Germline-derived CDR1 and CDR2 are SGHRS and YFSETQ. This CDR3 comprises 13 residues. CDR3 bases: TGCGCCAGCAGCTTAGGCCCCGACCAGCCCCAGCATTTT. This translates into CASSLGPDQPQHF.

This clone was observed once. This chain uses TRBV9 with TRBJ1-1, with a tentative D call TRBD1 (5 bases). Germline V gene lookup returns CDR1 SGDLS and CDR2 YYNGEE. This CDR3 has 12 amino acids. The ends were cut back, 0 bases at V and 10 bases at J, with 10 bases in the middle. CDR3 sequence (DNA): TGTGCCAGCAGCGTAGGAACAGGAAGAGCTTTCTTT. This codes for CASSVGTGRAFF. The full variable domain, rest sourced from reference TRBV9 and TRBJ1-1, is DSGVTQTPKHLITATGQRVTLRCSPRSGDLSVYWYQQSLDQGLQFLIQYYNGEERAKGNILERFSAQQFPDLHSELNLSSLELGDSALYFCASSVGTGRAFFGQGTRLTVV.

This chain links TRBV7-9 with TRBJ1-1; the D is unclear. Trimming removed 1 base from V and 0 bases from J, with 12 bases in between. Germline lookup yields CDR1 SEHNR and CDR2 FQNEAQ (reference sequence). The length of the CDR3 is 16 residues. In nucleotides, the CDR3 is TGTGCCAGCAGCTTAGTCGGCGGAGGATTGAACACTGAAGCTTTCTTT. This translates into CASSLVGGGLNTEAFF.

The chain joins TRBV4-3 to TRBJ1-2; D might be TRBD1 (6 bases). Germline loops: CDR1 LGHNA, CDR2 YSLEER. V lost 6 bases and J lost 2, with 10 bases in between. There are 13 residues in the CDR3. CDR3 sequence reads: CASSIQGNYGYTF. CDR3 DNA: TGCGCCAGCAGTATACAGGGAAACTATGGCTACACCTTC.

The chain employs TRBV6-5 and TRBJ1-6; D is undetermined. The germline V gene has CDR1 MNHEY and CDR2 SVGAGI. V lost 2 bases to trimming and J lost 3 bases, with 8 bases between them. This CDR3 has 15 residues. CDR3 sequence reads: CASSYRQVYNSPLHF. As DNA, the CDR3 is TGTGCCAGCAGTTACAGGCAGGTCTATAATTCACCCCTCCACTTT.

The V gene is TRBV7-6, the J gene TRBJ2-1; the D is unclear. Germline V gene sequence: CDR1 SGHVS, CDR2 FNYEAQ. The CDR3 is made up of 13 amino acids. Trimming took off 6 bases at V and 5 bases at J, with 11 bases between the two ends. The CDR3 reads CASSSDDHNEQFF. CDR3 DNA: TGTGCCAGCAGTTCCGACGACCACAATGAGCAGTTCTTC.

As DNA, the CDR3 is TGTGCCAGCAGCCACGGACAGGGCCCAGATACGCAGTATTTT. It codes for CASSHGQGPDTQYF. V usage is TRBV6-5 and J usage is TRBJ2-3; 8 positions match TRBD1. This CDR3 spans 14 amino acids. CDR1 and CDR2 (germline): MNHEY, SVGAGI. Trimming cost V 6 bases and J 4 bases; bases outside gene matches: 6.

This rearrangement joins TRBV7-9 to TRBJ1-5; D ambiguous. From germline, CDR1 is SEHNR and CDR2 FQNEAQ (reference sequence). Trimming stripped 5 bases from V and 2 bases from J, with 7 bases between. The CDR3 is made up of 13 amino acids. CDR3 residues: CASSHEGNQPQHF. The CDR3 coding sequence is TGTGCCAGCAGCCATGAAGGCAATCAGCCCCAGCATTTT.

This rearrangement joins TRBV2 to TRBJ1-5; D not resolved. CDR1 SNHLY and CDR2 FYNNEI come from the germline V gene. Trimming stripped 4 bases from V and 0 bases from J, with 10 bases between. The CDR3 is made up of 15 amino acids. The CDR3 region is CASSGPRYSNQPQHF. Here the CDR3 DNA reads TGTGCCAGCAGTGGACCGAGGTATAGCAATCAGCCCCAGCATTTT. Variable domain in full (rest from reference TRBV2 and TRBJ1-5): EPEVTQTPSHQVTQMGQEVILRCVPISNHLYFYWYRQILGQKVEFLVSFYNNEISEKSEIFDDQFSVERPDGSNFTLKIRSTKLEDSAMYFCASSGPRYSNQPQHFGDGTRLSIL.

This chain connects TRBV15 to TRBJ1-6, with no clear D. Germline values: CDR1 LNHNV, CDR2 YYDKDF (reference sequence). This CDR3 is built from 14 residues. Deletions cut 2 bases from V and 10 bases from J, with 12 bases between. DNA of the CDR3: TGTGCCACCAGCAGACCCTTGGGAGACTCACCCCTCCACTTT. It is translated as CATSRPLGDSPLHF.

V gene TRBV7-2 combines with J gene TRBJ1-6, with TRBD1 as a possible D gene (6 bases). The V end lost 5 bases, the J end lost 9 bases, and 20 bases lay between the germline ends. CDR1 and CDR2 from the germline V gene are SGHTA and FQGNSA. CDR3 length: 16 amino acids. The CDR3 is CASSPRGGLKGSPLHF. The CDR3, as DNA: TGTGCCAGCAGCCCTAGGGGGGGGCTAAAGGGTTCACCCCTCCACTTT.

The V and J genes are TRBV4-1 and TRBJ2-1, with 13 bases fitting TRBD2. This CDR3 is 16 amino acids long. Germline V CDR1 and CDR2: MGHRA, YSYEKL. Trimming removed 0 bases from V and 8 bases from J; junction bases left unmatched: 4. This CDR3 is CASSQELAGGRDEQFF. The DNA for the CDR3 is TGCGCCAGCAGCCAAGAACTAGCGGGGGGGCGGGATGAGCAGTTCTTC.

This chain links TRBV27 with TRBJ1-2; D is uncertain. Trimming stripped 8 bases from V and 6 bases from J, with 16 bases between. The germline V gene encodes CDR1 MNHEY and CDR2 SMNVEV (reference sequence). CDR3 length equals 13 residues. The CDR3 loop reads CASGEEGRHGYTF. CDR3 sequence (DNA): TGTGCCAGCGGGGAGGAAGGGCGGCATGGCTACACCTTC.

The V call is TRBV30, the J call TRBJ2-7; 7 bases line up with TRBD1. Germline lookup yields CDR1 GTSNPN and CDR2 SVGIG (reference sequence). The CDR3 sequence is 13 residues long. Losses at the gene ends were 3 bases for V and 3 bases for J; bases not matched to a gene: 5. The CDR3 reads CAWSPGTVYEQYF. The CDR3 DNA is TGTGCCTGGAGCCCCGGGACAGTCTACGAGCAGTACTTC.

The chain employs TRBV13 and TRBJ1-3; TRBD1 matches at 8 bases. J was trimmed by 4 bases and V by 5 bases; bases with no gene match: 4. Looked up from germline, CDR1 is PRHDT and CDR2 is FYEKMQ (reference sequence). This CDR3 is 14 amino acids long. The CDR3 reads CASSPRQGGNTIYF. CDR3 in DNA: TGTGCCAGCAGCCCGAGACAGGGGGGAAACACCATATATTTT.

The V and J genes are TRBV15 and TRBJ2-2, with D possibly being TRBD1 or TRBD2 (5 bases each). The CDR3 extends over 12 amino acids. The V gene's germline CDR1 is LNHNV and CDR2 YYDKDF (reference sequence). V lost 3 bases and J lost 8, with 7 bases in between. The CDR3 nucleotides read TGTGCCACCAGCAGGGGGACGGGGGAGCTGTTTTTT. Protein: CATSRGTGELFF. The full variable domain, rest sourced from reference TRBV15 and TRBJ2-2, is DAMVIQNPRYQVTQFGKPVTLSCSQTLNHNVMYWYQQKSSQAPKLLFHYYDKDFNNEADTPDNFQSRRPNTSFCFLDIRSPGLGDTAMYLCATSRGTGELFFGEGSRLTVL.

This clone turned up a few times. The chain combines TRBV7-9 with TRBJ1-1, with D unresolved. This CDR3 has 14 residues. Germline V CDR1 and CDR2: SEHNR, FQNEAQ (reference sequence). Trimming took 2 bases from V and 0 from J, leaving 7 bases between them. The CDR3, as DNA: TGTGCCAGCAGCTTACCGAATCTGAACACTGAAGCTTTCTTT. Encoded protein: CASSLPNLNTEAFF.

This clone was observed once. V usage is TRBV11-3 and J usage is TRBJ2-7, with 9 bases lining up with TRBD1. Trimming at V came to 4 bases and at J to 1 base, leaving 5 bases not matched to a gene. This CDR3 has 15 amino acids. In germline, CDR1 is SGHNT, CDR2 YENEEA. The CDR3 DNA follows: TGTGCCAGCAGCTCAGGGACAGGGAATTCCTACGAGCAGTACTTC. Translating it yields CASSSGTGNSYEQYF.

This clone was counted a single time. The chain couples TRBV30 to TRBJ1-1; perhaps TRBD1 as D (5 bases). This CDR3 contains 12 residues. Trimming took 5 bases from V and 5 from J, leaving 12 bases between them. Per germline, CDR1 GTSNPN and CDR2 SVGIG (reference sequence). The CDR3, as DNA: TGTGCCTGGGACCTGGGGGGAACTGAAGCTTTCTTT. It encodes CAWDLGGTEAFF. The whole variable domain, filled in from reference TRBV30 and TRBJ1-1, reads SQTIHQWPATLVQPVGSPLSLECTVEGTSNPNLYWYRQAAGRGLQLLFYSVGIGQISSEVPQNLSASRPQDRQFILSSKKLLLSDSGFYLCAWDLGGTEAFFGQGTRLTVV.